This T cell receptor (beta chain) was found in a study of T-cell memory formation after mild COVID-19. Constant-segment primers were used for 5'RACE, and the resulting TCR alpha and TCR beta cDNA libraries carried sample barcodes and UMIs. TCRdb re-called the 5' RACE reads through MiXCR, storing one row per CDR3 protein. Of some 410,000 distinct CDR3 sequences listed, more than 20% are singletons. This clonotype was counted between two and nine times. V lost 2 bases, J lost 4 bases, and 4 bases stayed unmatched. CDR1 is ENHRY, CDR2 SYGVKD, per germline. This CDR3 is 15 amino acids long. Sequences were obtained from PBMCs or a T cell subset sorted from them (not recorded which). The V gene is TRBV10-3, the J gene TRBJ1-2, with 10 nucleotides matching TRBD1. The receptor's source is an adult woman who had mild COVID-19 (a few samples of this study predate the infection). Cell type and time point are not known. The chain's CDR3 is CAISEPGQGSYGYTF. The CDR3 DNA reads as TGTGCCATCAGTGAGCCGGGACAGGGGAGCTATGGCTACACCTTC.